The rows below give T cell receptor beta chains drawn from one sample of a study of CD8+ T cells in alopecia areata. The assay was immunoSEQ multiplex PCR, and TCRdb's table has in-frame clones only and misses some. The repertoire holds about 150,000 clones, with 50% to 65% as singletons. The sample taken for sequencing was CD4+ T cells sorted from blood. These receptors all come from a human donor in good health. CDR3s include the opening cysteine and the closing phenylalanine or tryptophan. The order of the fields is CDR3 protein, CDR3 DNA, D gene, J gene, clone size, V gene. D genes are given only for firm matches. The size field is filled for only some rows; it gives once, few, many or a size class.

CASSPSAQETQYF TGTGCCAGCAGCCCTAGCGCCCAAGAGACCCAGTACTTC - TRBJ2-5 - TRBV5-6
CASSLVGTSGRTYNEQFF TGTGCCAGCAGCTTAGTGGGGACTAGCGGGAGGACCTACAATGAGCAGTTCTTC TRBD2 TRBJ2-1 - TRBV7-3
CASSAGQGGNQPQHF TGTGCCAGCAGCGCAGGACAGGGAGGCAATCAGCCCCAGCATTTT TRBD1 TRBJ1-5 few TRBV11-2
CASSLRVGGYTF TGTGCCAGCAGCTTAAGGGTTGGCGGCTACACCTTC - TRBJ1-2 - TRBV7-6
CASSQEELSTDTQYF TGCGCCAGCAGCCAAGAGGAGTTGTCGACAGATACGCAGTATTTT - TRBJ2-3 - TRBV4-1
CSVEGKGFNGYTF TGCAGCGTTGAAGGAAAGGGATTTAATGGCTACACCTTC - TRBJ1-2 - TRBV29-1
CSVRAGGAGKGETQYF TGCAGCGTTCGAGCGGGAGGAGCGGGTAAGGGAGAGACCCAGTACTTC TRBD2 TRBJ2-5 - TRBV29-1
CAISRKNTEAFF TGTGCCATCAGTCGAAAGAACACTGAAGCTTTCTTT - TRBJ1-1 - TRBV10-3
CSVEIAGGQSGELFF TGCAGCGTTGAGATAGCGGGAGGGCAGAGCGGGGAGCTGTTTTTT TRBD2 TRBJ2-2 - TRBV29-1
CASSLGARGGQETQYF TGTGCCAGCAGCCTCGGGGCGAGAGGAGGGCAAGAGACCCAGTACTTC - TRBJ2-5 - TRBV11-2
CASSRTDTGELFF TGTGCCAGCAGCCGGACAGACACCGGGGAGCTGTTTTTT - TRBJ2-2 few TRBV5-4
CASSAQGYEQYF TGTGCCAGTAGTGCCCAGGGTTACGAGCAGTACTTC - TRBJ2-7 once TRBV19
CAWSVEGFGSYEQYF TGTGCCTGGAGTGTAGAAGGGTTCGGGTCCTACGAGCAGTACTTC - TRBJ2-7 - TRBV30
CASSLDPAGKQETQYF TGTGCCAGCAGCTTGGACCCAGCGGGAAAACAAGAGACCCAGTACTTC TRBD2 TRBJ2-5 - TRBV5-4
CSEATGGGEQFF TGCAGCGAAGCCACAGGGGGGGGTGAGCAGTTCTTC - TRBJ2-1 - TRBV29-1
CASSTQQGAETQYF TGTGCCAGCAGCACGCAACAGGGGGCCGAGACCCAGTACTTC TRBD1 TRBJ2-5 few TRBV5-4
CSAQGGTEAFF TGCAGCGCCCAGGGTGGCACTGAAGCTTTCTTT - TRBJ1-1 few TRBV29-1
CSVGGEGQPQHF TGCAGCGTTGGAGGGGAAGGTCAGCCCCAGCATTTT - TRBJ1-5 - TRBV29-1
CASRRQTNEKLFF TGCGCCAGCAGGAGGCAGACCAATGAAAAACTGTTTTTT - TRBJ1-4 - TRBV5-1
CASSTLGFEQFF TGTGCCAGCAGTACCTTGGGGTTCGAGCAGTTCTTC - TRBJ2-1 - TRBV28